This T cell receptor beta chain was identified in a study of CD8 T cell repertoires and HIV-1 epitope variants. About this clone itself: This may be a read error, as it is one base from a much larger clone.

Profiling relied on immunoSEQ multiplex PCR, and the TCRdb table lists in-frame clones only, not all of them. The sample has 80,000 to 95,000 clones, roughly four fifths seen once. CDR1 and CDR2 (germline): SNHLY, FYNNEI. The CDR3 runs to 15 residues. The V gene lost 8 bases and the J gene lost 3 bases, with 18 bases spanning the gap. The sample taken for sequencing was uncultured baseline CD8+ T cells from peripheral blood mononuclear cells (PBMCs). The receptor comes from a male donor with HIV. The chain has TRBV2 and TRBJ2-3, with D perhaps assigned TRBD1 or TRBD2 (6 bases each). The CDR3 DNA reads as TGTGCCAGCCGAATAGGAGGGGGTTGGACAGATACGCAGTATTTT. Its translation: CASRIGGGWTDTQYF.